This T cell receptor beta chain was obtained from a study of OX40 agonist ivuxolimab in advanced cancers. Background for the entire study: Ivuxolimab was an agonistic, fully human IgG2 monoclonal antibody directed against OX40 (CD134), a costimulatory receptor. Patients were allowed to have had prior anti-PD-1, anti-PD-L1 or anti-CTLA-4 therapy, and 40% to 45% of the dose-escalation patients had been treated with checkpoint inhibitors. The monotherapy dose-escalation portion (N of about 47 patients) of the phase I ivuxolimab trial is reported in the paper. The purpose of peripheral TCRbeta sequencing was to test whether ivuxolimab changed TCR sequence diversity and led to clonal T-cell expansion. Of the 52 patients in dose escalation, about 19 had hepatocellular carcinoma, some 15 had melanoma, 9 had renal cell carcinoma and 9 had head and neck cancer. In the dose-escalation cohort, 82.7% of patients were male, and the mean age was about 55 years, with a range of roughly 20 to 85. Intravenous ivuxolimab was administered to patients every 2 weeks at six dose levels: 0.01, 0.1, 0.3, 1.5, 3 and 10 mg/kg. Partial responses occurred in three dose-escalation patients: two with cutaneous melanoma and one with hepatocellular carcinoma.

Via the germline V gene (reference sequence), CDR1 is SSHAT and CDR2 FNYEAQ. Spanning cysteine to phenylalanine, the CDR3 consists of 13 amino acids. CDR3 DNA only is kept here, 39 bases in frame from base 1. Points on this clone: Its antigen remains unidentified. Compared with germline, one end of the junction differs, possibly owing to a read error.

The investigation overall reported the following: After ivuxolimab, more expanded clones were found on average in CD8+ T cells than in CD4+ T cells. Partial responders in the 0.1-3.0 mg/kg groups had among the lowest normalized peripheral clonal expansion, especially among CD8+ T cells. Low levels of normalized T-cell clonal expansion were also seen in some patients who did not respond. The antigen specificity of the peripheral T cells that underwent clonal expansion was not determined. At doses of 0.1 to 3.0 mg/kg, clonal expansion of both CD4+ and CD8+ blood T cells was observed from baseline to week 6.

Genomic DNA was isolated from the sorted cells so that the TCRbeta CDR3 region could be sequenced. TCRbeta CDR3 regions were sequenced using the immunoSEQ Assay. TCRdb holds this immuneACCESS table with in-frame rearrangements only. Some clones are missing; in checked studies, unresolved V genes explain under half, and the rest has no known cause. A total of about 82,000 clones appear in this sample, 70% to 90% of them only once. About 0.8% of the sample goes to the ten largest clones. Patients with a history of autoimmune disease or receiving systemic immunosuppression were excluded from the trial. Peripheral blood for TCR sequencing was collected from all dose cohorts at baseline, on cycle 4 day 1, and on cycle 7 day 1. Samples came from an open-label, multicenter, first-in-human phase I dose-escalation trial of ivuxolimab. Adults with locally advanced or metastatic melanoma, renal cell carcinoma, hepatocellular carcinoma or head and neck squamous cell carcinoma were enrolled in the trial. Before TCR sequencing, CD4+ T cells and CD8+ T cells from peripheral blood were sorted into separate populations.

This receptor chain uses TRBV7-7 and TRBJ2-1, with the D gene not clear enough to name. Material: CD4+ or CD8+ T cells sorted from blood, obtained in a trial of the OX40 agonist ivuxolimab. This clonotype originated in an adult with an advanced solid tumor such as melanoma, head and neck, liver or kidney cancer. The DNA sequence is as follows: TGTGCTAGCAGCTCCCGGGTATACAATGAGCAGTTCTTC. Its protein reads: CASSSRVYNEQFF.